This T cell receptor beta chain was recorded in a study of cytomegalovirus exposure and HLA in healthy donors (dated by TCRdb to between 2016 and 2019). Broadly, across the study: An earlier analysis of several hundred of the donors reported approximately 280 Gb of sequence data and 95 million to 120 million unique TCR beta sequences obtained from roughly 180 million T cells. Every repertoire in the discovery cohort had been generated on one and the same sequencing platform. A later analysis re-analyzed previously published TCR beta repertoires from 666 donors and added high-resolution HLA genotyping to study TCR occurrence patterns. A later genetic analysis took genome-wide SNP genotypes for about 55% of the roughly 700 donors and used that subset as a discovery cohort. To predict cytomegalovirus infection status, the study combined high-throughput TCR immunosequencing, statistical association of individual TCRs with disease status, and machine learning. In an earlier analysis of over 550 of the donors, high-throughput TCR beta sequencing was used to judge whether each TCR beta V gene segment behaved as functional or pseudogenic. Typing coverage varied by locus: roughly 629-630 donors for A, B, C, DRB1 and DQB1; 500 to 550 for DQA1; around 610 for DPA1; about 450 for DPB1. Approximately 300 gigabases of sequencing data and around 80 million unique TCR sequences made up an early release that covered under 750 HLA-typed donors. The study profiled the T cell repertoires of hundreds of subjects by immunosequencing and related them to cytomegalovirus serostatus. About five DR-DQ haplotypes were treated as single units for association and clustering because of strong linkage in the cohort. Rather than drawing on any new phenotypic data, the later analysis identified candidate immune exposures from TCR beta sequences and the way those sequences occurred across donors. Across approximately 420 genotyped donors of the cohort, an average of about 200,000 unique TCR beta nucleotide sequences per donor were sequenced, and around 19% of those sequences were non-productive. In addition to the first cohort of several hundred subjects, a separate validation cohort of 120 different subjects was used. Donor age, sex, ethnicity and CMV serostatus were compiled together with the repertoire data. Of the roughly 400 genotyped donors, 65% to 90% fell in the genetic ancestry cluster associated with self-reported Caucasian donors. The study aimed to test whether cataloging public T cell receptors could reveal signatures of past pathogen exposure. Both class I and class II loci were covered by HLA typing, at four-digit resolution. Paper-wide results and their limitations: A group of highly shared sequence variants was considered likely to be a technical artifact of the sequencing pipeline. Most TCR sequences were observed very rarely across donors, whereas some public TCRs were present in many individuals. A later genetic analysis reported fewer N-insertions in productive TCRs among donors in an Asian-associated ancestry cluster than the roughly 650-donor mean. In a later genetic analysis, a missense DCLRE1C variant was associated with V-gene and J-gene trimming of TCR beta chains, and the association was replicated in an independent cohort. Broadly in line with IMGT annotations, most TCR beta V segments showed up in productive rearrangements about 87% or about 30% of the time in an earlier analysis of several hundred of the donors. According to the authors, the approach could potentially be generalized to other disease states and immunological phenotypes. In vitro tests confirmed that a few of the cytomegalovirus-associated TCR beta chains recognize cytomegalovirus antigens. A further reported finding was that TCR beta sequences accurately predicted the HLA-A and HLA-B alleles for most subjects in the first cohort. This cohort had only TCR beta chains sequenced, and the lack of alpha or paired-chain data limited which features could be detected. Linkage disequilibrium might explain the correlated functional status among segregating V segments, but an unknown experimental factor could not be excluded. Because counts were too low, under 20 rarely observed V segments, including chromosome 9 orphons, were left out of the earlier analysis of over 550 of the donors. Roughly uniform sequencing depth across donors was assumed in presence/absence analyses, although this assumption may not hold. A later analysis found that HLA-associated TCR beta chains were more clonally expanded and had lower generation probabilities than equally common non-associated chains. In a later analysis, most CMV-associated TCR beta chains were found to appear HLA-restricted, with HLA associations seemingly driven largely by CMV exposure. Because some donors lacked HLA typing at each locus, the association tests relied only on the typed subset. The classifier was reported to diagnose cytomegalovirus status with high specificity and sensitivity in both the original cohort and the validation cohort. Some IMGT-functional V segments, including TRBV6-2 and TRBV6-3, could not be distinguished by the 87-base-pair reads and were therefore excluded. In a later analysis, TCR association rates were found to vary across HLA loci, with the most associated TCRs seen for DRB1 alleles and the fewest for HLA-C alleles. Immune exposure information for the cohort was limited to CMV serostatus. A later analysis reported that several top co-occurrence clusters appeared linked to parvovirus B19, influenza, CMV and Epstein-Barr virus. When HLA alleles, especially DR and DQ, strongly co-occurred, attributing TCR associations to individual alleles was difficult. In the study, about 150 TCR beta chains were listed as associated with cytomegalovirus. Specific HLA alleles were associated with 15,000 to 20,000 TCR beta sequences at a false discovery rate of 0.05 in a later analysis.

V has 4 bases trimmed and J has 5 bases trimmed; junction bases matching no gene number 6. CDR1 and CDR2 (SGHDN, FVKESK) derive from the germline V gene. Its CDR3 holds 15 amino acids, cysteine through phenylalanine. The sequence is cut down to CDR3 DNA, 45 bases in frame from base 1. This clone has just a few counts. The target of this receptor is not known. No clone much larger than this one lies a single base away; base qualities are absent. Libraries were constructed by the immunoSEQ multiplex PCR assay. For the multiplex PCR, a mixture combining 60 forward primers for TCR Vbeta segments and 13 reverse primers for TCR Jbeta segments was used. Amplification of the CDR3 region of rearranged TCR beta genes was performed with a multiplex PCR assay on genomic DNA. The amplified TCR beta libraries were sequenced on the Illumina HiSeq System as 87-base-pair reads. In the original analysis: Across the 500 to 750 repertoires, a later analysis counted 75 million to 90 million unique TCR beta chains, around 11 million of which were shared by at least two donors. Raw reads were error-corrected and collapsed into unique sequences with a nearest-neighbor algorithm that merged closely related sequences to remove PCR and sequencing errors. CDR3 sequences were aligned to IMGT reference sequences to assign V, D and J gene segments. For a sequence to be retained, a match of at least six nucleotides was required to both a V gene segment and a J gene segment. Rearrangements were classified as productive when the CDR3 lacked stop codons and remained in frame with V and J, and all other rearrangements were classified as non-productive. Following IMGT convention, CDR3 was defined as the stretch from the second conserved V-encoded cysteine to the conserved J-encoded phenylalanine. The earlier analysis of approximately 590 of the donors excluded any sequence lacking an unambiguous match to a single V gene segment. An earlier analysis of about 590 of the donors classified V segments as functional when productive rearrangements were above 56.7% and as segregating when the standard deviation between donors was above 5%. A statistical classification framework was built to diagnose cytomegalovirus status from the catalog of TCR beta chain sequences. V and J gene assignment, in a later analysis, came from comparing TCR nucleotide sequences with IMGT/GENE-DB human TR gene sequences. A later analysis assigned CDR3 sequences and most-parsimonious VDJ recombination scenarios with the TCRdist pipeline. A later analysis defined each TCR beta chain by its CDR3 amino acid sequence plus V-gene family, and excluded reads lacking a unique V-gene family. To address suspected cross-contamination and a sequencing artifact, a later analysis removed some 620 highly shared, low-generation-probability nucleotide sequences. In a later analysis, a clonal expansion index was calculated for each public chain from normalized within-repertoire ranks of inferred template counts. In a later analysis, generation probabilities were computed using a VDJ recombination model fitted to out-of-frame rearrangements, and the results were checked against IGoR. A later analysis scored TCR-TCR, TCR-HLA and TCR-CMV co-occurrence with hypergeometric tests, applying a repertoire-size bias correction to TCR pairs. To estimate false discovery rates, a later analysis permuted the HLA or CMV assignments 20 times. In a later analysis, co-occurring TCRs were grouped with DBSCAN, and TCRdist sequence similarity was added when clustering was performed within HLA-allele-positive subsets. For co-occurrence clustering, repertoires with fewer than 30,000 or more than 120,000 public chains were excluded, along with 5 or 6 repertoires with anomalous nucleotide sharing. TCRdb stores this immuneACCESS table with in-frame sequences only. Part of the clones is absent; in the studies checked, under half of the shortfall reflects unresolved V genes, and no reason is known for the rest. That table is the source of V, J and clone size, and D and trimming were worked out from the DNA. The sample contains 120,000 or so clones, roughly 10% of them found a single time. The top ten constitute approximately 4.4% of the sample.

The cohort was made up of under 800 healthy bone marrow donors. At the time of sampling, every cohort member was nominally healthy, though immune exposures that went unrecorded were likely present. The donor tested CMV seropositive and was one of the 289 seropositive cohort members. A peripheral blood sample was provided by each donor, and peripheral blood mononuclear cells were used for TCR beta sequencing. Genomic DNA extraction from the blood cell samples was performed with the Qiagen DNeasy Blood Extraction Kit. The receptor chain draws on TRBV14 and TRBJ2-2; 8 of the junction bases match TRBD1. Sequenced input: PBMCs. This receptor was taken from a woman between 18 and 29 years old in good health and CMV-seropositive. CDR3 sequence: CASSRLDRVTGELFF. The DNA sequence reads TGTGCCAGCAGCCGTTTGGACAGGGTAACCGGGGAGCTGTTTTTT.